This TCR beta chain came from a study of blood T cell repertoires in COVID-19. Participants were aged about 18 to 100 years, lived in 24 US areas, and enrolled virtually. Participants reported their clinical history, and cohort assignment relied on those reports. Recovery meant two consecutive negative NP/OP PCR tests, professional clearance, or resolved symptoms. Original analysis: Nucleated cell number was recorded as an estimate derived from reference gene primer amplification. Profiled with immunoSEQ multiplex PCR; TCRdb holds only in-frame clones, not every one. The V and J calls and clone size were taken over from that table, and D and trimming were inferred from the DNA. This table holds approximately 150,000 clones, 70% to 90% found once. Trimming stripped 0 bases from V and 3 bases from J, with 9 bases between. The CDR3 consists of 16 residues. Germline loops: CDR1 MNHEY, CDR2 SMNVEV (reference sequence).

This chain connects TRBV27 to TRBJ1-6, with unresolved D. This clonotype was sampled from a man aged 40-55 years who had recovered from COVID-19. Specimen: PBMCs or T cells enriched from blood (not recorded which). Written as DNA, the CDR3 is TGTGCCAGCAGTTTATCCCAGAACCACTATAATTCACCCCTCCACTTT. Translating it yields CASSLSQNHYNSPLHF.